The next 25 T cell receptor beta chains were all read from a single sample in a study of cytomegalovirus exposure and HLA in healthy donors. Vbeta (60) and Jbeta (13) primers were used in the PCR. Only in-frame clones appear in the TCRdb table, and some are missing; sequencing was by immunoSEQ multiplex PCR. Of hundreds of thousands of clones in the sample, roughly two thirds were seen once. The sequenced sample consisted of PBMCs. The receptors come from a female donor in good health and CMV-seronegative.

V gene TRBV28 combines with J gene TRBJ2-3, with a tentative D call TRBD1 (5 bases). The CDR3 spans 16 residues. Germline V gene sequence: CDR1 MDHEN, CDR2 SYDVKM. V lost 2 bases and J lost 5, with 17 bases in between. The CDR3 DNA is TGTGCCAGCAGTTTAATTGGCGGACATGGCCTAGATACGCAGTATTTT. It yields the protein CASSLIGGHGLDTQYF.

This chain uses TRBV25-1 with TRBJ2-3; tentative D call: TRBD2 (6 bases). Germline-derived CDR1 and CDR2 are MGHDK and SYGVNS. This CDR3 comprises 16 residues. Trimming removed 6 bases from V and 2 bases from J, with 18 bases in between. The CDR3 protein is CASRITGTPYTDTQYF. In DNA, the CDR3 is TGTGCCAGCAGAATAACCGGGACTCCCTACACAGATACGCAGTATTTT.

The chain carries TRBV25-1 and TRBJ1-1; 11 nucleotides align to TRBD1. V was pared by 8 bases and J by 3 bases, with 2 bases of the junction left unmatched. CDR1 and CDR2 from the germline V gene are MGHDK and SYGVNS. The length of the CDR3 is 13 residues. CDR3 sequence: CASGDRGYTEAFF. CDR3 bases: TGTGCCAGCGGGGACAGGGGGTACACTGAAGCTTTCTTT.

This chain connects TRBV4-1 to TRBJ1-5, with 10 bases identical to TRBD1. The CDR3 is 20 amino acids. With 3 bases clipped from V and 0 bases from J, the junction kept 14 bases outside the gene matches. The V gene's germline CDR1 is MGHRA and CDR2 YSYEKL. CDR3 DNA: TGCGCCAGCAGCCAGGGTTTCGGGACAGGGGCTTTCTATAGCAATCAGCCCCAGCATTTT. It translates to CASSQGFGTGAFYSNQPQHF.

This clone has a handful of counts. This chain connects TRBV29-1 to TRBJ1-2; TRBD1 matches at 7 bases. The CDR3 spans 14 residues. V gave up 3 bases and J gave up 7 bases; unmatched junction bases: 11. The germline V gene encodes CDR1 SQVTM and CDR2 ANQGSEA. The CDR3 region has the DNA TGCAGCGTTGATAGTGACAGGGTTCGCGGTGGCTACACCTTC. It codes for CSVDSDRVRGGYTF. The variable domain in full, completed from reference TRBV29-1 and TRBJ1-2, reads SAVISQKPSRDICQRGTSLTIQCQVDSQVTMMFWYRQQPGQSLTLIATANQGSEATYESGFVIDKFPISRPNLTFSTLTVSNMSPEDSSIYLCSVDSDRVRGGYTFGSGTRLTVV.

This clone was seen a few times. The CDR3 sequence: CASSYEGQGRNEQFF. The CDR3 DNA reads as TGTGCCAGCAGTTACGAAGGACAGGGTCGAAATGAGCAGTTCTTC. The chain couples TRBV6-6 to TRBJ2-1; TRBD1 aligns across 8 bases. CDR3 length: 15 amino acids. CDR1 and CDR2 from the germline V gene are MNHNY and SVGAGI (reference sequence). The V segment lost 2 bases and the J segment 7 bases; nucleotides outside the gene matches: 7.

About this clone: At one end, the junction sequence differs from germline, possibly due to a read error. The same CDR3 is also encoded by other DNA sequences in this sample. V usage is TRBV7-9 and J usage is TRBJ2-2, with D hard to call. The CDR3 covers 12 residues. CDR1 is SEHNR, CDR2 FQNEAQ, per germline (reference sequence). CDR3 DNA sequence: TGTTCCAGCAGCCCACTCTCCGGGGAGCTGTTTTTT. This gives the protein CSSSPLSGELFF.

This clone was picked up a small number of times. The CDR3 is CASSLLAGGTDTQYF. CDR3 nucleotides: TGTGCCAGCAGCCTTCTAGCGGGAGGCACAGATACGCAGTATTTT. The chain links TRBV11-3 to TRBJ2-3; 10 bases are shared with TRBD2. The ends lost 5 bases at V and 1 base at J; junction bases unmatched: 3. CDR3 length: 15 amino acids. Germline V lookup: CDR1 SGHNT, CDR2 YENEEA.

The chain has TRBV11-2 and TRBJ2-3; possibly TRBD2 for D (5 bases). This CDR3 contains 13 residues. V was pared by 3 bases and J by 4 bases, with 8 bases between. Germline-derived CDR1 and CDR2 are SGHAT and FQNNGV. CDR3 bases: TGTGCCAGCAGCTTGAGCGGCGCAGATACGCAGTATTTT. Its translation: CASSLSGADTQYF.

This sequence joins TRBV27 and TRBJ2-1; D ambiguous. CDR3 length: 14 amino acids. In germline, CDR1 is MNHEY, CDR2 SMNVEV (reference sequence). V gave up 6 bases and J gave up 0 bases, with 9 bases separating them. DNA of the CDR3: TGTGCCAGCAGGGCAAGGAGCTCCTACAATGAGCAGTTCTTC. Its translation: CASRARSSYNEQFF.

The chain joins TRBV11-2 to TRBJ1-1, with D tentatively TRBD1 (6 bases). CDR3 length equals 15 residues. Germline CDR1 reads SGHAT; CDR2 reads FQNNGV. V was shortened by 6 bases and J by 3 bases, with 17 bases between the two germline ends. The CDR3 nucleotides are TGTGCCAGCAGACTAGGCACAGGGTGGTACACTGAAGCTTTCTTT. Translation gives CASRLGTGWYTEAFF.

This clone came up a few times. V and J are TRBV2 and TRBJ1-1; no reliable D call. The CDR3 is 11 amino acids. Per germline, CDR1 SNHLY and CDR2 FYNNEI. V lost 7 bases, J lost 6 bases, and 9 bases lay in between. CDR3 protein: CASISGAEAFF. CDR3 nucleotides: TGTGCCAGCATTAGCGGGGCTGAAGCTTTCTTT.

This rearrangement joins TRBV11-2 to TRBJ2-5, with 7 bases identical to TRBD2. This CDR3 is built from 15 residues. Trimming at V came to 5 bases and at J to 6 bases, leaving 12 bases not matched to a gene. Germline CDR1 is SGHAT and CDR2 is FQNNGV. The CDR3, as DNA: TGTGCCAGCAGCCCAGATGCGGGAGTTGTAAAGACCCAGTACTTC. Its protein product is CASSPDAGVVKTQYF.

V gene TRBV25-1 combines with J gene TRBJ2-1, with 10 bases fitting TRBD2. The CDR3 extends over 16 amino acids. CDR1 and CDR2 (germline): MGHDK, SYGVNS. With 2 bases clipped from V and 7 bases from J, the junction kept 8 bases outside the gene matches. The CDR3 protein is CASSEPPSGSFNEQFF. The CDR3 DNA reads as TGTGCCAGCAGTGAACCCCCTAGCGGGAGTTTTAATGAGCAGTTCTTC. The full variable domain, in which reference TRBV25-1 and TRBJ2-1 provide the parts outside the CDR3, is EADIYQTPRYLVIGTGKKITLECSQTMGHDKMYWYQQDPGMELHLIHYSYGVNSTEKGDLSSESTVSRIRTEHFPLTLESARPSHTSQYLCASSEPPSGSFNEQFFGPGTRLTVL.

This rearrangement joins TRBV5-1 to TRBJ2-7, with D possibly matching TRBD2 (5 bases). The germline V and J ends were trimmed by 3 bases and 6 bases, with 13 bases remaining between them. CDR3 size: 13 residues. Germline loops: CDR1 SGHRS, CDR2 YFSETQ. CDR3 bases: TGCGCCAGCAGCTCGCCGACTATGACCGAGCAGTACTTC. Translating gives CASSSPTMTEQYF.

The chain couples TRBV9 to TRBJ2-7; D is perhaps TRBD1 (5 bases). From germline, CDR1 is SGDLS and CDR2 YYNGEE. The CDR3 spans 16 residues. Trimming shortened V by 2 bases and J by 2 bases, and 17 bases separated the two germline ends. CDR3 nucleotides: TGTGCCAGCAGCGTCGGTATGTCAGGGTTCACCTACGAGCAGTACTTC. This encodes CASSVGMSGFTYEQYF.

This clone was counted a few times. The V call is TRBV10-3, the J call TRBJ2-4; perhaps TRBD1 as D (6 bases). Germline CDR1 ENHRY, CDR2 SYGVKD. This CDR3 region has 16 residues. V was trimmed by 0 bases and J by 3 bases, leaving 12 bases between them. Here the CDR3 DNA reads TGTGCCATCAGTGAGTCAGGCTCAGGGGTCAAAAACATTCAGTACTTC. As protein: CAISESGSGVKNIQYF.

V usage is TRBV10-1 and J usage is TRBJ1-6; D remains ambiguous. Trimming took off 6 bases at V and 7 bases at J, with 13 bases between the two ends. CDR3 length: 14 amino acids. CDR1 and CDR2 (germline): WNHNN, SYGVQD (reference sequence). For the CDR3, the DNA is TGCGCCAGCAGCCTTCCGGGAGTCAATTCACCCCTCCACTTT. This encodes CASSLPGVNSPLHF.

J is TRBJ2-5 and V is TRBV14; no firm D call. The J call may not be correct, given that the DNA end is closer to TRBJ2-7. CDR1 and CDR2 from the germline V gene are SGHDN and FVKESK. This CDR3 is 14 amino acids long. In nucleotides, the CDR3 is TGTGCCAGCAGCCAAGATTTGCTGAGTTACGAGCAGTACTTC. This sequence encodes CASSQDLLSYEQYF.

CDR3 protein: CASSEKPGDSLSARELFF. DNA of the CDR3: TGTGCCAGCAGCGAAAAGCCGGGGGACAGCCTAAGTGCCCGGGAGCTGTTTTTT. This chain links TRBV14 with TRBJ2-2, with D possibly matching TRBD1 (7 bases). V was cut by 5 bases and J by 9 bases, with 28 bases left in between. Germline lookup yields CDR1 SGHDN and CDR2 FVKESK. CDR3 length: 18 residues.

The J gene is TRBJ2-1, the V gene TRBV28; TRBD2 matches at 7 bases. Germline CDR1 MDHEN, CDR2 SYDVKM. The length of the CDR3 is 17 residues. The V gene end was trimmed by 5 bases and the J gene end by 1 base; junction bases not matched to a gene: 11. The CDR3 nucleotides are TGTGCCAGCAGTACCCGGGGAGGGAGCGGGTCCTACAATGAGCAGTTCTTC. Protein sequence: CASSTRGGSGSYNEQFF.

The gene calls are TRBV2 and TRBJ1-5; D might be TRBD1 (6 bases). Germline V gene sequence: CDR1 SNHLY, CDR2 FYNNEI. V lost 7 bases, J lost 6 bases, and 16 bases lay in between. CDR3 size: 14 residues. The CDR3 DNA reads TGTGCCAGCACTCTGGCAGGGGCCGCTCAGCCCCAGCATTTT. As protein: CASTLAGAAQPQHF.

This clone was seen just once. The rearrangement links TRBV27 to TRBJ2-5; D perhaps matches TRBD2 (7 bases). The J call may not be correct, given that the DNA end is closer to TRBJ2-7. Germline V gives CDR1 MNHEY, CDR2 SMNVEV (reference sequence). This CDR3 is built from 15 residues. The CDR3 sequence: CASSPWGGLSYEQYF. Here the CDR3 DNA reads TGTGCCAGCAGTCCCTGGGGGGGCCTCTCCTACGAGCAGTACTTC.

The V call is TRBV19, the J call TRBJ2-1, with TRBD2 as a possible D gene (5 bases). Per the germline V gene, CDR1 is LNHDA and CDR2 is SQIVND (reference sequence). Trimming removed 8 bases at V and 9 bases at J, with 20 bases between. The CDR3 sequence is 14 residues long. In DNA form, the CDR3 reads TGTGCCAGTCGGTATGTTTTGGGAGAGGCTGAGCAGTTCTTC. It translates to CASRYVLGEAEQFF.

Comments on this clone: The conserved final phenylalanine or tryptophan is absent from the CDR3, which likely points to a read error. This chain links TRBV28 with TRBJ2-7, with 9 bases matching TRBD2. Trimming cost V 5 bases and J 3 bases; bases outside gene matches: 11. The CDR3 is 16 amino acids. Per the germline V gene, CDR1 is MDHEN and CDR2 is SYDVKM. The CDR3 nucleotides are TGTGCCAGCAGTCCGGCAAATTTAGCGGGGGACTACGAGCAGTACCTC. Its protein is CASSPANLAGDYEQYL.